The clone carrying this T cell receptor (beta chain) was counted between two and nine times. The target antigen is unknown. Researchers ran the PCR with 60 Vbeta and 13 Jbeta primers. The protocol was immunoSEQ multiplex PCR, while the TCRdb copy is restricted to in-frame clones and leaves out a portion. The sample includes 110,000 to 150,000 clones, roughly 72% of them seen just once. Germline assignment: CDR1 SGHDT and CDR2 YYEEEE. J lost 4 bases, V lost 3 bases, and 6 bases had no gene match. The length of the CDR3 is 15 residues. This sample is part of a study of cytomegalovirus exposure and HLA in healthy donors. In the study overall: Out of 180 million or so T cells, an earlier analysis found fewer than 140 million unique TCR beta sequences in total. As released early, the data held around 80 million unique TCRs from HLA-typed donors.

Study outcomes and limitations: Later genetic work tied a missense DCLRE1C variant to beta-chain V and J trimming.

Sequenced: PBMCs. The chain couples TRBV5-6 to TRBJ1-1, with 10 nucleotides matching TRBD1. The TCR originated in a middle-aged man in good health and CMV-seronegative. CDR3 region: CASSWGQGMGTEAFF. CDR3 nucleotides: TGTGCCAGCAGCTGGGGACAGGGGATGGGCACTGAAGCTTTCTTT.